Listed here are 7 T cell receptor beta chains from one sample, sequenced in a study of shared clonotypes between healthy human individuals. CD8 cells classed as naive were CD45RO-negative and positively selected for CCR7, excluding terminally differentiated effector memory CD45RA+ cells. Clones were sequenced by immunoSEQ multiplex PCR, and TCRdb holds only the in-frame ones, with some missing. In the table there are roughly 810,000 clones, around 96% of which are singletons. Sequencing used naive CD8+ T cells sorted from blood. These receptors all come from a man younger than 40 in good health.

In regard to this clone: Other DNA sequences of this sample code for an identical CDR3. The chain combines TRBV19 with TRBJ2-7; tentative D call: TRBD2 (5 bases). The CDR3 consists of 14 residues. The germline V and J ends were trimmed by 2 bases and 0 bases, with 8 bases remaining between them. Germline V gene lookup returns CDR1 LNHDA and CDR2 SQIVND (reference sequence). The CDR3 spells CASSISGYSYEQYF. The DNA for the CDR3 is TGTGCCAGTAGTATATCGGGGTACTCCTACGAGCAGTACTTC.

The V gene is TRBV7-9, the J gene TRBJ2-2; 10 positions agree with TRBD1. Losses at the gene ends were 5 bases for V and 5 bases for J; bases not matched to a gene: 5. Germline V gene lookup returns CDR1 SEHNR and CDR2 FQNEAQ (reference sequence). This CDR3 spans 15 amino acids. CDR3 sequence: CASSGDRGFTGELFF. Written as DNA, the CDR3 is TGTGCCAGCAGCGGGGACAGGGGCTTTACCGGGGAGCTGTTTTTT. The full variable domain, rest sourced from reference TRBV7-9 and TRBJ2-2, is DTGVSQNPRHKITKRGQNVTFRCDPISEHNRLYWYRQTLGQGPEFLTYFQNEAQLEKSRLLSDRFSAERPKGSFSTLEIQRTEQGDSAMYLCASSGDRGFTGELFFGEGSRLTVL.

The chain links TRBV7-6 to TRBJ2-5; possibly TRBD1 or TRBD2 for D (6 bases each). The germline V gene has CDR1 SGHVS and CDR2 FNYEAQ. The CDR3 contains 16 residues. Trimming removed 5 bases from V and 4 bases from J, with 20 bases in between. The CDR3 nucleotides are TGTGCCAGCAGCCTGGGTGGGGGGCTCCCCCGAGAGACCCAGTACTTC. This codes for CASSLGGGLPRETQYF.

The chain has TRBV4-3 and TRBJ2-2; D unresolved. Germline loops: CDR1 LGHNA, CDR2 YSLEER. The CDR3 runs 15 residues. Trimming left V 0 bases short and J 1 base short, with 6 bases between. This chain's CDR3 is CASSQDYRNTGELFF. The CDR3 DNA is TGCGCCAGCAGCCAAGACTATCGGAACACCGGGGAGCTGTTTTTT.

Of note for this clone: The same CDR3 is also encoded by other DNA sequences in this sample. The rearrangement links TRBV18 to TRBJ2-3; D remains ambiguous. Germline V gene data show CDR1 as KGHSH and CDR2 as LQKENI. V shed 6 bases and J shed 3 bases, with 10 bases lying between them. This CDR3 spans 13 amino acids. CDR3 region: CASSPGWTDTQYF. The CDR3 region has the DNA TGTGCCAGCTCCCCCGGGTGGACAGATACGCAGTATTTT.

This chain links TRBV15 with TRBJ2-3, with TRBD1 matching over 8 bases. In germline, CDR1 is LNHNV, CDR2 YYDKDF (reference sequence). V shed 3 bases, J shed 2 bases, and the junction held 7 bases outside the gene matches. The CDR3 sequence is 16 residues long. The CDR3 is CATSRGWDRSTDTQYF. The CDR3 bases are TGTGCCACCAGCAGGGGGTGGGACAGGTCCACAGATACGCAGTATTTT.

The chain carries TRBV6-5 and TRBJ2-1; no firm D call. The CDR3 contains 16 residues. Deletions cut 3 bases from V and 0 bases from J, with 12 bases between. CDR1 and CDR2 (germline): MNHEY, SVGAGI. The CDR3 nucleotides are TGTGCCAGCAGTTATTTAGGCGTTTCCTCCTACAATGAGCAGTTCTTC. Its translation: CASSYLGVSSYNEQFF.